These 30 T cell receptor beta chains came from one sample sequenced in a study of T cells in Graves' hyperthyroidism and ophthalmopathy. Using RNA transcripts as the source, TCR beta CDR3 regions were amplified. The HTBI primer set was used in a first-round RT-PCR of the TCR CDR3. From the multiplex PCR reads, TCRdb called clonotypes with MiXCR, one entry per CDR3 protein. The sample carries approximately 530,000 distinct CDR3 sequences, 15% to 20% recorded once. Sequenced input: blood. Receptor source: a man in his forties with Graves' ophthalmopathy.

This clonotype was observed a handful of times. This rearrangement joins TRBV7-9 to TRBJ2-7; TRBD1 matches at 8 bases. V lost 4 bases, J lost 4 bases, and 12 bases stayed unmatched. In germline, CDR1 is SEHNR, CDR2 FQNEAQ (reference sequence). This CDR3 spans 16 amino acids. CDR3 sequence reads: CASSSGTGFLMYEQYF. The CDR3 DNA follows: TGTGCCAGCAGCTCGGGGACAGGATTTTTGATGTACGAGCAGTACTTC.

This clonotype was seen only a few times. The V gene is TRBV5-1, the J gene TRBJ2-2, with D maybe TRBD2 (6 bases). Germline CDR1 SGHRS, CDR2 YFSETQ. V lost 0 bases and J 2 bases, leaving 11 bases between the germline ends. This CDR3 has 16 amino acids. CDR3 DNA sequence: TGCGCCAGCAGCTTGGCCCACGCGGGAAACACCGGGGAGCTGTTTTTT. Its translation: CASSLAHAGNTGELFF.

The gene calls are TRBV20-1 and TRBJ2-3; tentatively, D is TRBD1 or TRBD2 (5 bases each). The CDR3 extends over 15 amino acids. The germline V and J ends were trimmed by 8 bases and 1 base, with 19 bases remaining between them. CDR1 and CDR2 (germline): DFQATT, SNEGSKA (reference sequence). CDR3 protein: CSSFTVLGGTDTQYF. The CDR3 DNA is TGCAGTTCCTTCACCGTATTGGGGGGCACAGATACGCAGTATTTT.

The V call is TRBV5-6, the J call TRBJ1-1, with 8 bases matching TRBD1. CDR1 and CDR2 (germline): SGHDT, YYEEEE. J was trimmed by 5 bases and V by 2 bases; bases with no gene match: 5. The CDR3 covers 14 residues. The CDR3 reads CASSLQGDETEAFF. Written as DNA, the CDR3 is TGTGCCAGCAGCTTACAGGGGGATGAAACTGAAGCTTTCTTT.

There are a few counts of this clonotype. This chain joins TRBV9 and TRBJ2-1; D tentatively reads TRBD1 or TRBD2 (5 bases each). V was pared by 3 bases and J by 4 bases, with 20 bases between. The CDR3 is 17 residues long. Germline-derived CDR1 and CDR2 are SGDLS and YYNGEE. In DNA form, the CDR3 reads TGTGCCAGCAGCGCGGGGACCCGAGGGGACGGATACAATGAGCAGTTCTTC. Its translation: CASSAGTRGDGYNEQFF. Filled out from reference TRBV9 and TRBJ2-1, the complete variable domain reads DSGVTQTPKHLITATGQRVTLRCSPRSGDLSVYWYQQSLDQGLQFLIQYYNGEERAKGNILERFSAQQFPDLHSELNLSSLELGDSALYFCASSAGTRGDGYNEQFFGPGTRLTVL.

The V and J genes are TRBV4-1 and TRBJ1-2; D uncertain. V lost 0 bases to trimming and J lost 8 bases, with 16 bases between them. The CDR3 is 15 residues long. Germline V gene lookup returns CDR1 MGHRA and CDR2 YSYEKL. This CDR3 reads CASSQEWASKGGYTF. The CDR3 DNA reads as TGCGCCAGCAGCCAAGAGTGGGCTTCCAAGGGCGGCTACACCTTC.

This clonotype was seen many times. J is TRBJ1-1 and V is TRBV12-3 or TRBV12-4; D is unresolved. This CDR3 comprises 14 residues. V lost 5 bases and J lost 0, with 10 bases in between. This CDR3 is CASSPDIMNTEAFF. CDR3 DNA: TGTGCCAGCAGTCCTGACATAATGAACACTGAAGCTTTCTTT.

This clonotype has a handful of counts. This may be a read error: a much more frequent sequence differs by one nucleotide. The rearrangement joins TRBV7-9 to TRBJ2-5; the D is unclear. V lost 5 bases, J lost 4 bases, and 20 bases lay in between. The CDR3 is made up of 16 amino acids. Germline lookup yields CDR1 SEHNR and CDR2 FQNEAQ (reference sequence). The DNA of the CDR3 is TGTGCCAGCAGCCAATTACTACGGACGGTACGAGAGACCCAGTACTTC. Amino acid sequence: CASSQLLRTVRETQYF.

In its sample, this clonotype was seen many times. The chain uses TRBV2 and TRBJ2-2; D is undetermined. CDR3 length: 17 amino acids. Germline V gene lookup returns CDR1 SNHLY and CDR2 FYNNEI. The ends were cut back, 3 bases at V and 4 bases at J, with 18 bases in the middle. The CDR3 loop is CASSEWLGSEITGELFF. In DNA form, the CDR3 reads TGTGCCAGCAGTGAGTGGTTGGGTTCCGAAATCACCGGGGAGCTGTTTTTT.

The chain links TRBV5-6 to TRBJ2-5; perhaps TRBD2 as D (5 bases). V was shortened by 3 bases and J by 2 bases, with 17 bases between the two germline ends. The CDR3 covers 16 residues. Germline loops: CDR1 SGHDT, CDR2 YYEEEE. CDR3 amino acids: CASSSGRDVRQETQYF. CDR3 nucleotides: TGTGCCAGCAGCTCTGGCCGGGATGTACGTCAAGAGACCCAGTACTTC.

The CDR3 sequence: CASRGSGTGELFF. The CDR3 nucleotides are TGTGCCAGCCGGGGGTCTGGCACCGGGGAGCTGTTTTTT. This chain uses TRBV27 with TRBJ2-2; a possible D gene is TRBD2 (6 bases). Trimming cost V 8 bases and J 4 bases, with 11 bases left between them. The CDR3 has 13 amino acids. Looked up from germline, CDR1 is MNHEY and CDR2 is SMNVEV (reference sequence).

The chain couples TRBV7-9 to TRBJ1-2; D is unresolved. This CDR3 has 15 residues. Trimming stripped 1 base from V and 4 bases from J, with 13 bases between. CDR1 is SEHNR, CDR2 FQNEAQ, per germline (reference sequence). Written as DNA, the CDR3 is TGTGCCAGCAGCTTAGAGGGCAGGCGCTTCTATGGCTACACCTTC. Protein: CASSLEGRRFYGYTF.

The chain combines TRBV7-9 with TRBJ2-3, with TRBD1 matching over 8 bases. The CDR3 has 19 residues. The trim removed 7 bases at V and 0 bases at J, leaving 18 bases unmatched. Germline V CDR1 and CDR2: SEHNR, FQNEAQ (reference sequence). CDR3 coding DNA: TGTGCCAGCACCCCAGATAAGGACAGGGCCCAACTTAGCACAGATACGCAGTATTTT. This codes for CASTPDKDRAQLSTDTQYF. The full variable domain, rest sourced from reference TRBV7-9 and TRBJ2-3, is DTGVSQNPRHKITKRGQNVTFRCDPISEHNRLYWYRQTLGQGPEFLTYFQNEAQLEKSRLLSDRFSAERPKGSFSTLEIQRTEQGDSAMYLCASTPDKDRAQLSTDTQYFGPGTRLTVL.

This clonotype was seen only a few times. The chain carries TRBV18 and TRBJ2-5; the D is unclear. This CDR3 comprises 13 residues. Germline V lookup: CDR1 KGHSH, CDR2 LQKENI. V lost 3 bases and J lost 5, with 10 bases in between. The CDR3 DNA is TGTGCCAGCTCACCGGAGTTGGAGGAGACCCAGTACTTC. It encodes CASSPELEETQYF.

This clonotype was seen ten or more times. The chain combines TRBV28 with TRBJ2-7, with 12 nucleotides matching TRBD1. Germline lookup yields CDR1 MDHEN and CDR2 SYDVKM. The ends lost 6 bases at V and 3 bases at J; junction bases unmatched: 6. The CDR3 consists of 15 residues. CDR3 nucleotides: TGTGCCAGCAGAGCCGGGACAGGGGGCAGCTACGAGCAGTACTTC. Its protein is CASRAGTGGSYEQYF.

This chain links TRBV19 with TRBJ2-5; weak D call: TRBD2 (5 bases). The V gene's germline CDR1 is LNHDA and CDR2 SQIVND (reference sequence). The CDR3 is 18 residues long. V was pared by 2 bases and J by 9 bases, with 28 bases between. In DNA, the CDR3 is TGTGCCAGTAGTATAAAACCCCCGTTGGAGGCTGGTTTTGGGGCCCAGTACTTC. This gives the protein CASSIKPPLEAGFGAQYF.

This clonotype was observed many times. The chain couples TRBV10-3 to TRBJ2-3; 9 nucleotides align to TRBD2. Germline CDR1 reads ENHRY; CDR2 reads SYGVKD. The J segment lost 0 bases and the V segment lost 3 bases, leaving 7 bases of the junction unmatched. The CDR3 loop spans 17 amino acids. The CDR3 region is CAISDGLAGSSTDTQYF. CDR3 sequence (DNA): TGTGCCATCAGTGATGGGCTAGCGGGGTCCAGCACAGATACGCAGTATTTT.

The V call is TRBV7-9, the J call TRBJ2-1; perhaps TRBD1 as D (6 bases). CDR1 is SEHNR and CDR2 is FQNEAQ in the germline V gene (reference sequence). The CDR3 is made up of 17 amino acids. V was pared by 9 bases and J by 4 bases, with 25 bases between. The CDR3 nucleotides are TGTGCCAGTACTGGCACAGGGCCAGAGGAGTTTTACAATGAGCAGTTCTTC. This gives the protein CASTGTGPEEFYNEQFF.

This clonotype was detected only a few times. This chain joins TRBV7-2 and TRBJ2-7; no clear D gene. The CDR3 has 14 amino acids. Germline CDR1 SGHTA, CDR2 FQGNSA. Trimming took off 3 bases at V and 0 bases at J, with 9 bases between the two ends. CDR3 sequence reads: CASSFEEYSYEQYF. Here the CDR3 DNA reads TGTGCCAGCAGCTTTGAAGAGTACTCCTACGAGCAGTACTTC. The entire variable domain, with the rest obtained from reference TRBV7-2 and TRBJ2-7, is as follows: GAGVSQSPSNKVTEKGKDVELRCDPISGHTALYWYRQSLGQGLEFLIYFQGNSAPDKSGLPSDRFSAERTGGSVSTLTIQRTQQEDSAVYLCASSFEEYSYEQYFGPGTRLTVT.

This clonotype appeared once. V and J are TRBV19 and TRBJ2-2, with no clear D. The germline V gene encodes CDR1 LNHDA and CDR2 SQIVND (reference sequence). The CDR3 is 16 amino acids. V shed 2 bases and J shed 5 bases, with 15 bases lying between them. The CDR3 region is CASSIFSPIGTGELFF. As DNA, the CDR3 is TGTGCCAGTAGTATATTTTCCCCAATCGGGACCGGGGAGCTGTTTTTT.

This clonotype was counted ten times or more. This chain joins TRBV7-6 and TRBJ2-3, with D uncertain. CDR3 length: 15 residues. Per the germline V gene, CDR1 is SGHVS and CDR2 is FNYEAQ. V gave up 2 bases and J gave up 2 bases, with 11 bases separating them. CDR3 amino acids: CASSLNSHFTDTQYF. The CDR3 coding sequence is TGTGCCAGCAGCTTAAACAGCCATTTCACAGATACGCAGTATTTT.

In this sample, this clonotype turned up a few times. The chain has TRBV9 and TRBJ1-2; D is ambiguous. From germline, CDR1 is SGDLS and CDR2 YYNGEE. The CDR3 has 13 amino acids. V shed 0 bases and J shed 5 bases, with 8 bases lying between them. CDR3 amino acids: CASSVVSNYGYTF. The CDR3 DNA reads as TGTGCCAGCAGCGTAGTATCGAATTATGGCTACACCTTC.

V gene TRBV14 combines with J gene TRBJ1-2, with 8 bases that match TRBD1. The CDR3 is made up of 16 amino acids. Germline CDR1 reads SGHDN; CDR2 reads FVKESK. Trimming at V came to 4 bases and at J to 4 bases, leaving 11 bases not matched to a gene. CDR3 protein: CASSPRTGQGSYGYTF. As DNA, the CDR3 is TGTGCCAGCAGCCCCCGGACAGGGCAAGGATCCTATGGCTACACCTTC.

This clonotype turned up a few times. The chain joins TRBV18 to TRBJ2-4; 8 bases align to TRBD1. Per the germline V gene, CDR1 is KGHSH and CDR2 is LQKENI. The trim removed 3 bases at V and 7 bases at J, leaving 5 bases unmatched. The CDR3 runs 14 residues. As DNA, the CDR3 is TGTGCCAGCTCACCGTCCGACAGGGGTAACATTCAGTACTTC. Translating it yields CASSPSDRGNIQYF.

The chain recombines TRBV30 with TRBJ2-5, with no clear D. Germline assignment: CDR1 GTSNPN and CDR2 SVGIG (reference sequence). The CDR3 sequence is 14 residues long. V was pared by 1 base and J by 2 bases, with 11 bases between. The CDR3 loop reads CAWSAQQVQETQYF. The DNA for the CDR3 is TGTGCCTGGAGTGCGCAGCAGGTTCAAGAGACCCAGTACTTC.

This clonotype was seen at least ten times. The chain carries TRBV27 and TRBJ1-1; D possibly corresponds to TRBD1 (5 bases). CDR1 MNHEY and CDR2 SMNVEV come from the germline V gene (reference sequence). V was trimmed by 9 bases and J by 4 bases, leaving 15 bases between them. The CDR3 length is 13 residues. Here the CDR3 DNA reads TGTGCCAGTCAGGGTTTCGGTGGCACTGAAGCTTTCTTT. Amino acids: CASQGFGGTEAFF.

V is TRBV19 and J is TRBJ1-2, with D uncertain. CDR1 and CDR2 (germline): LNHDA, SQIVND (reference sequence). The CDR3 sequence is 13 residues long. Trimming took off 7 bases at V and 3 bases at J, with 12 bases between the two ends. Here the CDR3 DNA reads TGTGCCAGTACCCAAGGACGAGACTATGGCTACACCTTC. Its protein is CASTQGRDYGYTF.

The chain uses TRBV14 and TRBJ2-1; 9 bases map to TRBD2. Germline CDR1 reads SGHDN; CDR2 reads FVKESK. Trimming took 3 bases from V and 8 from J; bases not matched to a gene: 5. The CDR3 sequence is 14 residues long. DNA of the CDR3: TGTGCCAGCAGCCACGTAGCGGGAGTCTATGAGCAGTTCTTC. As protein: CASSHVAGVYEQFF.

This clonotype occurred many times. This sequence joins TRBV6-6 and TRBJ2-7; 11 nucleotides agree with TRBD1. Germline trimming cut 2 bases from V and 6 bases from J; bases unmatched to any gene: 6. CDR1 is MNHNY, CDR2 SVGAGI, per germline (reference sequence). The CDR3 contains 15 residues. CDR3 residues: CASSYLGTGGSEQYF. The CDR3 region has the DNA TGTGCCAGCAGTTACCTGGGGACAGGGGGAAGCGAGCAGTACTTC.

The V and J genes are TRBV9 and TRBJ2-7, with D perhaps given as TRBD1 or TRBD2 (5 bases each). V was trimmed by 0 bases and J by 6 bases, leaving 16 bases between them. CDR3 length: 15 residues. The germline CDR1 and CDR2 sequences are SGDLS and YYNGEE. The CDR3 coding sequence is TGTGCCAGCAGCGTAGAGGGGAGCAAGCTCGGCGAGCAGTACTTC. Translating it yields CASSVEGSKLGEQYF.